Listed below are T cell receptor beta chains from one sample, sequenced in a study of brain T cells in children with intractable seizures. The method was immunoSEQ multiplex PCR; TCRdb's version includes in-frame clones alone and lacks a portion of them. In the table there are hundreds of thousands of clones, about 94% of which are singletons. Sample: peripheral blood, taken about 5 months after surgery. These receptors came from a boy under three years old with tuberous sclerosis and intractable seizures. The CDR3 runs from the conserved cysteine through the conserved F or W. The D gene is left open where the match is weak. Clone size is given for some rows only: seen once, a few or many times, or a class if the clone is expanded.

D: NA; V: TRBV11-2; size: NA; J: TRBJ2-1; DNA: TGTGCCAGCAGCCCCCCTCCCTTCAATGAGCAGTTCTTC; CDR3: CASSPPPFNEQFF
D: TRBD2; V: TRBV7-6; size: NA; J: TRBJ2-5; DNA: TGTGCCAGCAGCCATTTTGCGGGAGGACCCCATGAGACCCAGTACTTC; CDR3: CASSHFAGGPHETQYF
D: NA; V: TRBV4-1; size: NA; J: TRBJ2-1; DNA: TGCGCCAGCAGCTTCTCCTCCTACAATGAGCAGTTCTTC; CDR3: CASSFSSYNEQFF
D: NA; V: TRBV2; size: NA; J: TRBJ2-5; DNA: TGTGCCAGCAAGGTGAATCGGGGGGAGACCCAGTACTTC; CDR3: CASKVNRGETQYF
D: NA; V: TRBV29-1; size: NA; J: TRBJ1-5; DNA: TGCAGCGTTTCTTGGGGGTATAGCAATCAGCCCCAGCATTTT; CDR3: CSVSWGYSNQPQHF
D: TRBD1; V: TRBV29-1; size: NA; J: TRBJ1-4; DNA: TGCAGCGGTGCAGCTCCGTCGGGACAGGGAAAGAAAAAACTGTTTTTT; CDR3: CSGAAPSGQGKKKLFF
D: NA; V: TRBV29-1; size: once; J: TRBJ2-1; DNA: TGCAGCGTGGGGGAACCAAGCCGACAGGGACTGGTGGATGAGCAGTTCTTC; CDR3: CSVGEPSRQGLVDEQFF
D: NA; V: TRBV6-5; size: NA; J: TRBJ1-1; DNA: TGTGCCAGCAGGGCGACGGGGAACACTGAAGCTTTCTTT; CDR3: CASRATGNTEAFF
D: TRBD1; V: TRBV7-9; size: few; J: TRBJ1-2; DNA: TGTGCCAGCAGCTTAGAGGACAGGGTCTATGGCTACACCTTC; CDR3: CASSLEDRVYGYTF
D: NA; V: TRBV30; size: NA; J: TRBJ1-3; DNA: TGTGCCTGGAGTGAAGTCGTAAACACCATATATTTT; CDR3: CAWSEVVNTIYF
D: NA; V: TRBV20-1; size: NA; J: TRBJ1-2; DNA: TGCAGTGTTTCGACACGGGGGACCTTC; CDR3: CSVSTRGTF
D: NA; V: TRBV21-1; size: NA; J: TRBJ2-1; DNA: TGTGCCAGCAGGGGACTAGCGGGAGATTGGGTCTTC; CDR3: CASRGLAGDWVF
D: TRBD1; V: TRBV2; size: NA; J: TRBJ1-3; DNA: TGTGCCAGCACCTCGACAGGGACCTCTGGAAACACCATATATTTT; CDR3: CASTSTGTSGNTIYF
D: TRBD1; V: TRBV19; size: NA; J: TRBJ1-3; DNA: TGTGCCAGTACGGACAGGTTCTCTGGAAACACCATATATTTT; CDR3: CASTDRFSGNTIYF
D: NA; V: TRBV29-1; size: NA; J: TRBJ2-7; DNA: TGCAGCGCCTTGGGACGGGGAAGCTCCTACGAGCAGTACTTC; CDR3: CSALGRGSSYEQYF
D: TRBD2; V: TRBV5-6; size: NA; J: TRBJ2-1; DNA: TGTGCCAGCAGCTTGGGGCCGGGAGGGCAGTTCTTC; CDR3: CASSLGPGGQFF
D: NA; V: TRBV2; size: NA; J: TRBJ1-5; DNA: TGTGCCAGCAGTGATTCCCGGAAGGATCAGCCCCAGCATTTT; CDR3: CASSDSRKDQPQHF
D: TRBD1; V: TRBV5-6; size: once; J: TRBJ1-2; DNA: TGTGCCAGCAGCTTCTTTGAACAGGGGTTCTATGGCTACACCTTC; CDR3: CASSFFEQGFYGYTF
D: NA; V: TRBV6-6; size: NA; J: TRBJ1-3; DNA: TGTGCCAGCAGTTACTCGCAGGGTCGGACTGGAAACACCATATATTTT; CDR3: CASSYSQGRTGNTIYF
D: NA; V: TRBV3-1/TRBV3-2; size: NA; J: TRBJ1-5; DNA: TGTGCCAGCAGCCAAGGCAGTAGAAACAATCAGCCCCAGCATTTT; CDR3: CASSQGSRNNQPQHF
D: NA; V: TRBV24-1; size: NA; J: TRBJ2-1; DNA: TGTGCCACCAGTGATTCTCCTCCAAATGAGCAGTTCTTC; CDR3: CATSDSPPNEQFF
D: NA; V: TRBV3-1/TRBV3-2; size: NA; J: TRBJ1-1; DNA: TGTGCCAGCAGCCTCATTGGGGGGGGTTGGGACACTGAAGCTTTCTTT; CDR3: CASSLIGGGWDTEAFF
D: NA; V: TRBV27; size: once; J: TRBJ1-5; DNA: TGTGCCAGCAGTTTTAACCGGGGTGGGCAGCCCCAGCATTTT; CDR3: CASSFNRGGQPQHF
D: TRBD1; V: TRBV12-3/TRBV12-4; size: NA; J: TRBJ1-2; DNA: TGTGCCAGCAGTCCAGGACAGGGCCTTGTTGGGACCTTC; CDR3: CASSPGQGLVGTF
D: TRBD1; V: TRBV6-1; size: NA; J: TRBJ1-2; DNA: TGTGCCAGCAGTGAGACAGGGACCTATGGCTACACCTTC; CDR3: CASSETGTYGYTF
D: NA; V: TRBV3-1/TRBV3-2; size: NA; J: TRBJ2-3; DNA: TGTGCCAGCAGCCAAGAGCTCGGGGATACTAGCACAGATACGCAGTATTTT; CDR3: CASSQELGDTSTDTQYF
D: NA; V: TRBV11-3; size: NA; J: TRBJ1-2; DNA: TGTGCCAGCAGCTCGCGGGTCGCAGCGGGGAGCTATGGCTACACCTTC; CDR3: CASSSRVAAGSYGYTF
D: NA; V: TRBV4-1; size: NA; J: TRBJ2-7; DNA: TGCGCCAGCAGCCAAGATCGGCCTCTCGGCGAAAGTGGCCCCGGGTACGAGCAGTACTTC; CDR3: CASSQDRPLGESGPGYEQYF
D: NA; V: TRBV5-4; size: NA; J: TRBJ2-1; DNA: TGTGCCAGCAGCTTGGCTCGTATAGTCAATGAGCAGTTCTTC; CDR3: CASSLARIVNEQFF
D: NA; V: TRBV2; size: once; J: TRBJ2-3; DNA: TGTGCCAGCAGCCTACCTTTGCTCGCGCAGTATTTT; CDR3: CASSLPLLAQYF
D: NA; V: TRBV19; size: NA; J: TRBJ1-1; DNA: TGTGCCAGTAGTATATCGAGCTGGGGGCGGCACACTGAAGCTTTCTTT; CDR3: CASSISSWGRHTEAFF
D: NA; V: TRBV4-2; size: NA; J: TRBJ2-7; DNA: TGTGCCAGCAGCCAACTTGCTAGCGCTTACTCCTACGAGCAGTACTTC; CDR3: CASSQLASAYSYEQYF
D: NA; V: TRBV11-3; size: NA; J: TRBJ1-2; DNA: TGTGCCAGCAGCCCAGACTCGGCTAACTATGGCTACACCTTC; CDR3: CASSPDSANYGYTF
D: TRBD2; V: TRBV2; size: NA; J: TRBJ2-1; DNA: TGTGCCAGCAGTGGGACTAGCGGGAGAAGAGAGCAGTTCTTC; CDR3: CASSGTSGRREQFF
D: NA; V: TRBV6-6; size: once; J: TRBJ1-2; DNA: TGTGCCAGCAAAGGTGTCGGCTATGGCTACACCTTC; CDR3: CASKGVGYGYTF
D: NA; V: TRBV12-2; size: NA; J: TRBJ1-5; DNA: TGTGCAAGTCGCTTTAATCAGCCCCAGCATTTT; CDR3: CASRFNQPQHF
D: NA; V: TRBV6-1; size: NA; J: TRBJ2-7; DNA: TGTGCCAGCAGTGATACAGGGCACAGGAGCTCCTACGAGCAGTACTTC; CDR3: CASSDTGHRSSYEQYF
D: NA; V: TRBV6-5; size: NA; J: TRBJ2-7; DNA: TGTGCCAGCAGTTACTCGGCGGGAACGAACGAGCAGTACTTC; CDR3: CASSYSAGTNEQYF
D: TRBD1; V: TRBV7-2; size: NA; J: TRBJ1-6; DNA: TGTGCCAGCAGCTTTGTGACAGGGGCTATGAATTCACCCCTCCACTTT; CDR3: CASSFVTGAMNSPLHF
D: TRBD2; V: TRBV7-9; size: NA; J: TRBJ2-1; DNA: TGTGCCAGCAGAGCCGGACTAGCGGGCATCTACAATGAGCAGTTCTTC; CDR3: CASRAGLAGIYNEQFF
D: TRBD1; V: TRBV6-5; size: NA; J: TRBJ2-5; DNA: TGTGCCAGCAGTTACTCGACAGGGGGCGCAGAGACCCAGTACTTC; CDR3: CASSYSTGGAETQYF
D: TRBD2; V: TRBV3-1/TRBV3-2; size: NA; J: TRBJ2-3; DNA: TGTGCCAGCAGCCAATTTGGGTGGACTAGCGGGGGGCCTGATACGCAGTATTTT; CDR3: CASSQFGWTSGGPDTQYF
D: NA; V: TRBV6-5; size: NA; J: TRBJ1-2; DNA: TGTGCCAGCACAGGACGTGGCGGCTATGGCTACACCTTC; CDR3: CASTGRGGYGYTF
D: NA; V: TRBV6-6; size: NA; J: TRBJ2-6; DNA: TGTGCCAGCAGTTTGGTCGGTTCTGGGGCCAACGTCCTGACTTTC; CDR3: CASSLVGSGANVLTF
D: TRBD1; V: TRBV30; size: NA; J: TRBJ1-2; DNA: TGTGCCTGGAGTTTGCGGACAGGTTACTATGGCTACACCTTC; CDR3: CAWSLRTGYYGYTF
D: NA; V: TRBV3-1/TRBV3-2; size: NA; J: TRBJ2-2; DNA: TGTGCCAGCAGCCCAGAGGGCGGGGAGCTGTTTTTT; CDR3: CASSPEGGELFF
D: NA; V: TRBV18; size: once; J: TRBJ2-1; DNA: TGTGCCAGCTCACCGCGGACCAACTACAATGAGCAGTTCTTC; CDR3: CASSPRTNYNEQFF
D: NA; V: TRBV4-1; size: once; J: TRBJ2-7; DNA: TGCGCCAGCAGCCAAGATGAACTAGCTCCCTACGAGCAGTACTTC; CDR3: CASSQDELAPYEQYF
D: NA; V: TRBV12-3/TRBV12-4; size: NA; J: TRBJ1-3; DNA: TGTGCCAGCGGGGGCGACGGAAACACCATATATTTT; CDR3: CASGGDGNTIYF
D: NA; V: TRBV28; size: NA; J: TRBJ2-1; DNA: TGTGCCAGTACGACACCCGTTGAGCAGTTCTTC; CDR3: CASTTPVEQFF
D: NA; V: TRBV7-3; size: NA; J: TRBJ1-4; DNA: TGTGCCAGCAGCCGGCCTGGGCGGGCGGGTTGTGAAAAACTGTTTTTT; CDR3: CASSRPGRAGCEKLFF
D: NA; V: TRBV5-6; size: NA; J: TRBJ2-7; DNA: TGTGCCAGCAGCTCGTACTCCTACGAGCAGTACTTC; CDR3: CASSSYSYEQYF
D: NA; V: TRBV19; size: NA; J: TRBJ2-7; DNA: TGTGCCAGTAGTATTACCCTACGGACGGAGGTCAGGTCCTACGAGCAGTACTTC; CDR3: CASSITLRTEVRSYEQYF
D: NA; V: TRBV5-4; size: NA; J: TRBJ2-3; DNA: TGTGCCAGCAGCTTGGGGACTAGGGGGACAGATACGCAGTATTTT; CDR3: CASSLGTRGTDTQYF
D: NA; V: TRBV27; size: NA; J: TRBJ1-1; DNA: TGTGCCAGCAGTTTCGGAGCCCCGCGACAAGCGGATGAAGCTTTCTTT; CDR3: CASSFGAPRQADEAFF